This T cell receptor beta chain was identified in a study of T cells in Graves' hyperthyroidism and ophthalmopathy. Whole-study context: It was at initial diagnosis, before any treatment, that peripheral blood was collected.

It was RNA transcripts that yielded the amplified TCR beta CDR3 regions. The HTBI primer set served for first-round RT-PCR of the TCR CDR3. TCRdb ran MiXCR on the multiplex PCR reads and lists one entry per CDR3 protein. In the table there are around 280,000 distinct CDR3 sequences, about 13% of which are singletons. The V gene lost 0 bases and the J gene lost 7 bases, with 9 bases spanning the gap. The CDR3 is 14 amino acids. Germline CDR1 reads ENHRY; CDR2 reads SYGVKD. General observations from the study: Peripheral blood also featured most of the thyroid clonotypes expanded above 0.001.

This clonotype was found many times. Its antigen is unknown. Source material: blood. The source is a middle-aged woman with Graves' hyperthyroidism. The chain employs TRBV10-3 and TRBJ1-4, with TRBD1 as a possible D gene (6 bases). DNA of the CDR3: TGTGCCATCAGTGAGTCGGCAGGGGTTGAAAAACTGTTTTTT. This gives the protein CAISESAGVEKLFF.